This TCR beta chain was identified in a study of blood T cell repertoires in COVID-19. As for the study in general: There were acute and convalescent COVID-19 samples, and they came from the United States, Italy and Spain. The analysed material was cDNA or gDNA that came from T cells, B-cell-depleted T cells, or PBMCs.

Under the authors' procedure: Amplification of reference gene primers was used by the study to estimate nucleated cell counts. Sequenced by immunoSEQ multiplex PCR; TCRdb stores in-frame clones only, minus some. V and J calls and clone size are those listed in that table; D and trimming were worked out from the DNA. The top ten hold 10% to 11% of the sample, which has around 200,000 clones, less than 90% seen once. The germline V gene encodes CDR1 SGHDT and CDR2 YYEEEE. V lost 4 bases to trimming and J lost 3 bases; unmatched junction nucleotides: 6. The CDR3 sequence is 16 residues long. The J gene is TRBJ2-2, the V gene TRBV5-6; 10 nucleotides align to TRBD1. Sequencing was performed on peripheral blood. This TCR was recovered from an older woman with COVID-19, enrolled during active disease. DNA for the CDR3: TGTGCCAGCAGCCGGAGGACAGGGGGGTACACCGGGGAGCTGTTTTTT. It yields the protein CASSRRTGGYTGELFF.